Presented here are 29 T cell receptor beta chains from one specimen sequenced in a study of CD8+ T cells in alopecia areata. Treatment here: oral pan-JAK inhibitor, 5-10 mg twice daily. The authors extracted RNA and reverse transcribed it into cDNA as the sequencing template. The method was immunoSEQ multiplex PCR; TCRdb's version includes in-frame clones alone and lacks a portion of them. The table has about 64,000 clones, 35% to 55% seen once. The input for sequencing was CD8+ T cells sorted from blood, taken around week 37, from a patient treated with tofacitinib. These receptors came from a human donor with alopecia areata.

This chain connects TRBV2 to TRBJ2-5; D remains unclear. The germline CDR1 and CDR2 sequences are SNHLY and FYNNEI. Trimming removed 5 bases at V and 0 bases at J, with 13 bases between. This CDR3 comprises 15 residues. The CDR3 region has the DNA TGTGCCAGCAGTCTTACGTGGTCCAACCAAGAGACCCAGTACTTC. This sequence encodes CASSLTWSNQETQYF.

The chain couples TRBV7-2 to TRBJ2-3, with TRBD2 identical over 11 bases. J was trimmed by 3 bases and V by 5 bases; bases with no gene match: 7. The CDR3 has 16 residues. Germline CDR1 and CDR2: SGHTA and FQGNSA. DNA for the CDR3: TGTGCCAGCAGCCGCAGACTAGCGGGACTAACAGATACGCAGTATTTT. It specifies CASSRRLAGLTDTQYF.

The table lists this clone with a few counts. The chain couples TRBV15 to TRBJ2-5; 10 bases map to TRBD2. The trim removed 5 bases at V and 5 bases at J, leaving 8 bases unmatched. Per the germline V gene, CDR1 is LNHNV and CDR2 is YYDKDF (reference sequence). The CDR3 is made up of 15 amino acids. CDR3 residues: CATSQKREGHETQYF. The CDR3 region has the DNA TGTGCCACCAGCCAAAAGCGGGAGGGCCACGAGACCCAGTACTTC.

V gene TRBV6-5 combines with J gene TRBJ2-6; unclear D gene. Germline-derived CDR1 and CDR2 are MNHEY and SVGAGI. This CDR3 region has 15 residues. V lost 6 bases to trimming and J lost 2 bases, with 11 bases between them. This chain's CDR3 is CASSQGAPGANVLTF. For the CDR3, the DNA is TGTGCCAGCAGCCAAGGAGCACCTGGGGCCAACGTCCTGACTTTC.

This clone was found a few times. The chain combines TRBV13 with TRBJ2-7, with 13 positions matching TRBD2. The ends lost 5 bases at V and 4 bases at J; junction bases unmatched: 5. This CDR3 has 15 amino acids. Looked up from germline, CDR1 is PRHDT and CDR2 is FYEKMQ (reference sequence). The CDR3 nucleotides are TGTGCCAGCAGCGGCTCGGGACTAGCGGGATACGAGCAGTACTTC. Translation gives CASSGSGLAGYEQYF.

The rearrangement uses TRBV7-2 and TRBJ2-7, with D hard to call. Germline CDR1 SGHTA, CDR2 FQGNSA. CDR3 length: 15 amino acids. V was cut by 1 base and J by 4 bases, with 14 bases left in between. The CDR3 is CASSLVDGQTYEQYF. The CDR3 coding sequence is TGTGCCAGCAGCTTAGTGGATGGTCAGACATACGAGCAGTACTTC.

This CDR3 is CASSSGTGGYEQYF. The CDR3 nucleotides read TGTGCCAGCAGCTCCGGGACAGGGGGGTACGAGCAGTACTTC. The chain carries TRBV7-9 and TRBJ2-7, with TRBD1 identical over 11 bases. Losses at the gene ends were 4 bases for V and 4 bases for J; bases not matched to a gene: 3. CDR3 length: 14 residues. Germline V CDR1 and CDR2: SEHNR, FQNEAQ (reference sequence).

The chain carries TRBV5-1 and TRBJ2-7; D is unresolved. The CDR3 contains 13 residues. The ends were cut back, 4 bases at V and 2 bases at J, with 10 bases in the middle. Germline CDR1 reads SGHRS; CDR2 reads YFSETQ. CDR3 bases: TGCGCCAGCAGCGGCGGACCTACCTACGAGCAGTACTTC. This sequence encodes CASSGGPTYEQYF. The variable domain in full, with the rest retrieved from reference TRBV5-1 and TRBJ2-7, is KAGVTQTPRYLIKTRGQQVTLSCSPISGHRSVSWYQQTPGQGLQFLFEYFSETQRNKGNFPGRFSGRQFSNSRSEMNVSTLELGDSALYLCASSGGPTYEQYFGPGTRLTVT.

This chain connects TRBV30 to TRBJ2-3; 9 nucleotides match TRBD2. The CDR3 runs 14 residues. Trimming cost V 2 bases and J 2 bases; bases outside gene matches: 2. Germline lookup yields CDR1 GTSNPN and CDR2 SVGIG (reference sequence). CDR3 amino acids: CAWSLAGHTDTQYF. The DNA for the CDR3 is TGTGCCTGGAGTCTAGCGGGACACACAGATACGCAGTATTTT.

This chain's CDR3 is CASSLSQAYEQYF. CDR3 coding DNA: TGTGCCAGCAGCTTATCACAGGCCTACGAGCAGTACTTC. J is TRBJ2-7 and V is TRBV11-2, with D possibly being TRBD1 (5 bases). Germline V gene sequence: CDR1 SGHAT, CDR2 FQNNGV. V was shortened by 2 bases and J by 2 bases, with 7 bases between the two germline ends. The CDR3 loop spans 13 amino acids.

In its sample, this clone was seen a few times. Here the CDR3 DNA reads TGTGCCTGGAGTGAAATAACTAGGGGGCCGGGAGAGACCCAGTACTTC. As protein: CAWSEITRGPGETQYF. This chain connects TRBV30 to TRBJ2-5; 7 nucleotides line up with TRBD1. There are 16 residues in the CDR3. The J segment lost 4 bases and the V segment lost 1 base, leaving 12 bases of the junction unmatched. In germline, CDR1 is GTSNPN, CDR2 SVGIG (reference sequence).

The chain recombines TRBV6-5 with TRBJ2-1; possible D gene TRBD1, 6 bases. The CDR3 extends over 16 amino acids. V lost 2 bases and J lost 14, with 25 bases in between. CDR1 is MNHEY and CDR2 is SVGAGI in the germline V gene. CDR3 bases: TGTGCCAGCAGTTACACGGATGCGTCGGGTTTTGCAGGGGAGTTCTTC. Its protein product is CASSYTDASGFAGEFF.

The chain couples TRBV7-9 to TRBJ2-6; D gene ambiguous. The length of the CDR3 is 14 residues. CDR1 and CDR2 from the germline V gene are SEHNR and FQNEAQ (reference sequence). Trimming left V 5 bases short and J 2 bases short, with 7 bases between. The DNA of the CDR3 is TGTGCCAGCAGCCCCGGTGCTGGGGCCAACGTCCTGACTTTC. Protein product: CASSPGAGANVLTF.

Concerning this clone: A junction end diverges from the germline sequence, so it may reflect a read error. Additional DNA sequences in this sample encode the identical CDR3. The chain is built from TRBV5-1 and TRBJ2-1; 14 bases match TRBD2. This CDR3 is built from 17 residues. Germline lookup yields CDR1 SGHRS and CDR2 YFSETQ. The CDR3 nucleotides read TGCGCCAGCAGCGGGGGACTAGCGGGAGAGGGGTACAACGAGCAGTTCTTC. Protein sequence: CASSGGLAGEGYNEQFF.

V gene TRBV14 combines with J gene TRBJ1-1; no clear D. CDR3 length equals 16 residues. V was cut by 0 bases and J by 0 bases, with 11 bases left in between. Per the germline V gene, CDR1 is SGHDN and CDR2 is FVKESK. The CDR3 DNA is TGTGCCAGCAGCCAAGATCTTTCAGTGATGAACACTGAAGCTTTCTTT. Its translation: CASSQDLSVMNTEAFF.

V usage is TRBV15 and J usage is TRBJ1-1, with TRBD1 as a possible D gene (5 bases). Trimming took 0 bases from V and 4 from J, leaving 12 bases between them. The CDR3 is 15 amino acids. CDR1 is LNHNV and CDR2 is YYDKDF in the germline V gene (reference sequence). The CDR3 DNA is TGTGCCACCAGCAGAGATCTGGGGGGGAGCACTGAAGCTTTCTTT. It translates to CATSRDLGGSTEAFF.

The chain carries TRBV4-3 and TRBJ2-1; 10 bases match TRBD2. V was pared by 1 base and J by 0 bases, with 3 bases of the junction left unmatched. The CDR3 is made up of 17 amino acids. From germline, CDR1 is LGHNA and CDR2 YSLEER. CDR3 protein: CASSQAPSGSSYNEQFF. The CDR3, as DNA: TGCGCCAGCAGCCAAGCCCCTAGCGGGAGCTCCTACAATGAGCAGTTCTTC.

CDR3 region: CASSPGSALYEQYF. The CDR3 DNA reads as TGTGCCAGCAGTCCGGGTTCGGCTCTCTACGAGCAGTACTTC. The genes are TRBV27 and TRBJ2-7, with D unresolved. Trimming shortened V by 5 bases and J by 3 bases, and 14 bases separated the two germline ends. The CDR3 is made up of 14 amino acids. Germline V CDR1 and CDR2: MNHEY, SMNVEV (reference sequence).

The rearrangement links TRBV29-1 to TRBJ2-5; 15 nucleotides agree with TRBD2. Germline V gene lookup returns CDR1 SQVTM and CDR2 ANQGSEA. The CDR3 totals 16 residues. J was trimmed by 5 bases and V by 8 bases; bases with no gene match: 12. DNA for the CDR3: TGCAGCCAAAACGGACTAGCGGGAGGGCCCTCGGAGACCCAGTACTTC. Its translation: CSQNGLAGGPSETQYF.

The chain has TRBV30 and TRBJ2-7; 7 nucleotides align to TRBD1. V shed 0 bases and J 5 bases; nucleotides not matched to a gene: 10. Germline-derived CDR1 and CDR2 are GTSNPN and SVGIG (reference sequence). CDR3 length equals 15 residues. CDR3 in DNA: TGTGCCTGGAGTGTTTTAGGGGGCAGAGGGGACGAGCAGTACTTC. This translates into CAWSVLGGRGDEQYF.

This clone was observed a few times. The V gene is TRBV7-9, the J gene TRBJ2-6; D uncertain. This CDR3 has 17 amino acids. CDR1 is SEHNR, CDR2 FQNEAQ, per germline (reference sequence). Trimming removed 4 bases from V and 0 bases from J, with 13 bases in between. CDR3 in DNA: TGTGCCAGCAGCTCGGCCATATCGCTCTCTGGGGCCAACGTCCTGACTTTC. Translation: CASSSAISLSGANVLTF.

The CDR3, as DNA: TGCAGCTCCGAGAGCTCCTACAATGAGCAGTTCTTC. Encoded protein: CSSESSYNEQFF. The chain combines TRBV29-1 with TRBJ2-1; D gene unclear. The germline V and J ends were trimmed by 8 bases and 0 bases, with 8 bases remaining between them. Germline V gene data show CDR1 as SQVTM and CDR2 as ANQGSEA. This CDR3 has 12 residues.

This clone appeared a few times. The gene calls are TRBV7-3 and TRBJ2-3; no clear D. Germline values: CDR1 SGHTA, CDR2 FQGTGA. Trimming stripped 0 bases from V and 4 bases from J, with 11 bases between. The CDR3 loop spans 15 amino acids. The CDR3 nucleotides are TGTGCCAGCAGCTTAACTAGCAGCGTAGCAGATACGCAGTATTTT. This encodes CASSLTSSVADTQYF.

V gene TRBV11-1 combines with J gene TRBJ2-5; 8 positions match TRBD2. Germline V gene lookup returns CDR1 SGHAT and CDR2 FQDESV (reference sequence). Trimming removed 3 bases from V and 4 bases from J; junction bases left unmatched: 10. There are 16 residues in the CDR3. The CDR3 nucleotides read TGTGCCAGCAGCTTTCCCGGACTAGCCTGGGCAGAGACCCAGTACTTC. Its protein product is CASSFPGLAWAETQYF.

This sequence joins TRBV7-9 and TRBJ2-7; 9 bases are a match to TRBD2. This CDR3 region has 14 residues. Per germline, CDR1 SEHNR and CDR2 FQNEAQ (reference sequence). The V gene end was trimmed by 6 bases and the J gene end by 5 bases; junction bases not matched to a gene: 8. CDR3 residues: CASRGTAGGHEQYF. The DNA for the CDR3 is TGTGCCAGCAGAGGGACAGCGGGAGGTCACGAGCAGTACTTC.

The rearrangement links TRBV29-1 to TRBJ2-7; the match to TRBD2 covers 12 bases. The CDR3 covers 15 residues. Germline V CDR1 and CDR2: SQVTM, ANQGSEA. The V segment lost 6 bases and the J segment 0 bases; nucleotides outside the gene matches: 6. CDR3 residues: CSVILAGGLSYEQYF. The CDR3 DNA follows: TGCAGCGTGATACTAGCGGGAGGCCTCTCCTACGAGCAGTACTTC.

This clone has just one count. The gene calls are TRBV29-1 and TRBJ2-1, with D unresolved. Germline assignment: CDR1 SQVTM and CDR2 ANQGSEA. V lost 3 bases, J lost 6 bases, and 12 bases lay in between. The CDR3 length is 13 residues. The CDR3 DNA is TGCAGCGTTGAGGAGCGTACGGGCAATGAGCAGTTCTTC. Its protein product is CSVEERTGNEQFF.

This clone occurred a few times. The V gene is TRBV9, the J gene TRBJ1-2, with TRBD1 identical over 8 bases. The CDR3 spans 12 residues. Trimming took 8 bases from V and 7 from J; bases not matched to a gene: 7. Germline-derived CDR1 and CDR2 are SGDLS and YYNGEE. CDR3 in amino acids: CASESRGPGYTF. In DNA, the CDR3 is TGTGCCAGTGAGAGCAGGGGGCCTGGCTACACCTTC.

The chain links TRBV18 to TRBJ1-4; D is undetermined. The CDR3 is 16 residues long. V was cut by 3 bases and J by 3 bases, with 14 bases left in between. In germline, CDR1 is KGHSH, CDR2 LQKENI. Here the CDR3 DNA reads TGTGCCAGCTCACCCGGTAACAGTGCGGCTAATGAAAAACTGTTTTTT. Protein sequence: CASSPGNSAANEKLFF.